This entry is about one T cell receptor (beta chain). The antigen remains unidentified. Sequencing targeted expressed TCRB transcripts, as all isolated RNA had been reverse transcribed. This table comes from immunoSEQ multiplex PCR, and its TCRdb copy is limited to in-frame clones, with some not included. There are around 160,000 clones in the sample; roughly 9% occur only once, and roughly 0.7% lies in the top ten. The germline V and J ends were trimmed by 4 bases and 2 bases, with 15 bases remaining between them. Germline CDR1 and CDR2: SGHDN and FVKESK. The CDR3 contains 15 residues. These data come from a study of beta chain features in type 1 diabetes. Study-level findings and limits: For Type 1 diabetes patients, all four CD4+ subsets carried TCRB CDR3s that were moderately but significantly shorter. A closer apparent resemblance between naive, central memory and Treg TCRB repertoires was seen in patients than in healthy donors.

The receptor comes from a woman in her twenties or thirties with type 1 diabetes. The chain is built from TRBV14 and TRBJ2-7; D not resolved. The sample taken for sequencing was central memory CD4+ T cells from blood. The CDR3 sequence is CASSRLPDPPYEQYF. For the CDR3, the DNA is TGTGCCAGCAGCCGACTCCCAGATCCACCCTACGAGCAGTACTTC.